This T cell receptor beta chain was retrieved from a study of cytomegalovirus exposure and HLA in healthy donors. The study, taken as a whole, reports: The study designated about 160 TCR beta chains cytomegalovirus-associated. Another analysis was done later, and it associated 15,000 to 20,000 TCR beta sequences with HLA alleles at 0.05 false discovery rate. A few CMV-associated chains proved CMV antigen-specific in vitro.

In regard to this clone: Its target is unknown.

PCR primers comprised 60 Vbeta and 13 Jbeta primers. TCRdb keeps only in-frame clones here, not all; method: immunoSEQ multiplex PCR. The sample yields fewer than 130,000 clones, of which the top ten take up approximately 0.6%. Germline V gives CDR1 GTSNPN, CDR2 SVGIG (reference sequence). V was clipped by 1 base and J by 7 bases, with 10 bases between them. The CDR3 totals 12 residues. Specimen: PBMCs. The clonotype was recovered from a man in his fifties or sixties in good health and CMV-seronegative. The rearrangement uses TRBV30 and TRBJ1-1, with unresolved D. In nucleotides, the CDR3 is TGTGCCTGGAGTGCCGGTGGTGTTGAAGCTTTCTTT. Its translation is CAWSAGGVEAFF.